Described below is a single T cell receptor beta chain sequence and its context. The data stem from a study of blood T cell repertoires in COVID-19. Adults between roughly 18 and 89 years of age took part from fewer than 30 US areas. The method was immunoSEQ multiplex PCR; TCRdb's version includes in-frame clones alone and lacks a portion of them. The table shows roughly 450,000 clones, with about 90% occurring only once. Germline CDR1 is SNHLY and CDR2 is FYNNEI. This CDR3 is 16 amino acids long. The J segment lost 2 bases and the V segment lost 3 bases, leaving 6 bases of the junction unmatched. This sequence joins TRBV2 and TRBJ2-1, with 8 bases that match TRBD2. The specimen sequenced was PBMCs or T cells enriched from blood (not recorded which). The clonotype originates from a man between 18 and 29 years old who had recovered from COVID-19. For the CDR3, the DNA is TGTGCCAGCAGTGATCCCAGCGGGGGCACCTACAATGAGCAGTTCTTC. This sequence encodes CASSDPSGGTYNEQFF. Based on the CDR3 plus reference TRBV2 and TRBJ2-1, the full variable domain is EPEVTQTPSHQVTQMGQEVILRCVPISNHLYFYWYRQILGQKVEFLVSFYNNEISEKSEIFDDQFSVERPDGSNFTLKIRSTKLEDSAMYFCASSDPSGGTYNEQFFGPGTRLTVL.